What follows is one TCR beta chain and its context. Its cognate antigen is unknown. Unique molecular identifiers were incorporated into the prepared TCRbeta library. A single record per CDR3 protein comes from TCRdb applying MiXCR to the PCR reads. The sample has 90,000 to 100,000 distinct CDR3 sequences, about 25% seen once; the top ten hold about 20%. The record originates from a study of T-cell reconstitution after alpha-beta-depleted transplantation in children. The study, taken as a whole, reports: Elevated TCRbeta diversity at day 60 was traced, in some patients, to surviving recipient T cells and thymic progenitors. Newly produced T cells mostly provided counts and TCRbeta diversity after one year, as hyperexpanded clones declined.

CDR1 GTSNPN and CDR2 SVGIG come from the germline V gene (reference sequence). The CDR3 consists of 14 residues. The V gene lost 3 bases and the J gene lost 3 bases, with 14 bases spanning the gap. This sequence joins TRBV30 and TRBJ1-1; D is ambiguous. The sequencing here drew on PBMCs, taken before TCRalphabeta/CD19-depleted stem cell transplant. The TCR sequence derives from a boy between 2 and 10 years old with acute lymphoblastic leukemia, due to receive a stem cell transplant. Here the CDR3 reads CAWRDDVLDTEAFF. The CDR3 bases are TGTGCCTGGAGGGATGACGTTCTGGACACTGAAGCTTTCTTT.